This T cell receptor (beta chain) was found in a study of blood T cell repertoires in COVID-19. Study summary: Material from acute and convalescent COVID-19 was sourced from the United States, Italy and Spain. From T cells, B-cell-depleted T cells, or PBMCs came the material, which was cDNA or gDNA.

Under the authors' procedure: The assay estimated nucleated cells by amplifying reference gene primers. Assay used: immunoSEQ multiplex PCR; TCRdb lists only in-frame clones, some missing. The DNA gave D and trimming, while V, J and clone size come from that table. The sample includes approximately 250,000 clones, around nine tenths seen only once; the top ten take roughly 1.6%. CDR1 and CDR2 from the germline V gene are LNHDA and SQIVND (reference sequence). CDR3 size: 16 residues. Trimming stripped 0 bases from V and 3 bases from J, with 14 bases between. Sequenced input: peripheral blood. This clonotype originated in a woman aged 55-69 years who had recovered from COVID-19. The chain employs TRBV19 and TRBJ1-2; possible D gene TRBD1, 5 bases. The CDR3 nucleotides read TGTGCCAGTAGTATAGATCTAAGGGGATTAGACTATGGCTACACCTTC. It translates to CASSIDLRGLDYGYTF.